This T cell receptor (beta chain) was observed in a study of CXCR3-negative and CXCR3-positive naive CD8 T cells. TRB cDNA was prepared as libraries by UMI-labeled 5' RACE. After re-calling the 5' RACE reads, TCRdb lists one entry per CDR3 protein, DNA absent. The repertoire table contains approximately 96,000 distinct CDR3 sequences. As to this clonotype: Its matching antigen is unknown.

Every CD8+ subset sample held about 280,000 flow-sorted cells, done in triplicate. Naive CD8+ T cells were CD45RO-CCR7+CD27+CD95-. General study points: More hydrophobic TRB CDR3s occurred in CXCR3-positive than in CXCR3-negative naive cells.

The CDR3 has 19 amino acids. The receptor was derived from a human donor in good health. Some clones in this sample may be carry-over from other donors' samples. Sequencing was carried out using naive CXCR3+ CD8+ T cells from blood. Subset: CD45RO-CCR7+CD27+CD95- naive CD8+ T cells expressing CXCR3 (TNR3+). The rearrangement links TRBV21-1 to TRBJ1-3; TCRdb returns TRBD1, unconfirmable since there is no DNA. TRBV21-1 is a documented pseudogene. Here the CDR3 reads CASSKEGQGTQSSGNTIYF.